This T cell receptor beta chain was captured in a study of tumor-infiltrating lymphocytes in primary liver carcinoma. Notes on this clonotype: Its antigen remains unknown. Just one base apart from a much larger clone, this may be a read error.

Findings and caveats of the study: Tumor top-250-clone fraction significantly exceeded that of blood (p = 0.039).

The CDR3 runs to 13 residues. Unmatched junction bases numbered 9, after V lost 8 bases and J lost 3 bases. Germline V gives CDR1 SQVTM, CDR2 ANQGSEA. From roughly 0.45 ug total RNA, TCR beta cDNA was generated with a primer in the constant region. Libraries for TCR beta were built through three nested multiplex PCR rounds, which together made up a slightly modified ARM-PCR procedure. For roughly 11 cycles apiece, the opening two PCR rounds ran with TRBV1-TRBV30 forward primers and a C-beta reverse primer. TCRdb reanalysed the multiplex PCR reads using MiXCR and keeps one entry per CDR3 protein. The top ten clones hold approximately 5.9% of a sample with approximately 330,000 distinct CDR3 sequences, around 60% of them seen once. Blood RNA came from unsorted whole blood; germline DNA was also extracted. Among the patients, all had chronic HBV infection and none had been treated.

This clonotype was obtained from a middle-aged man with primary liver carcinoma and hepatitis B virus infection. Source material: peripheral blood. This rearrangement joins TRBV29-1 to TRBJ2-5; 7 bases match TRBD1. The DNA for the CDR3 is TGCAGCATAGAACCGGGACAGAAAGAGACCCAGTACTTC. This sequence encodes CSIEPGQKETQYF.